This T cell receptor beta chain was observed in a study of cytomegalovirus exposure and HLA in healthy donors. PCR employed 60 Vbeta and 13 Jbeta primers. Libraries were prepared by immunoSEQ multiplex PCR; TCRdb keeps only in-frame clonotypes and omits some of them. The table records about 160,000 clones, roughly 87% of them present only once. Details on this clone: Its antigen is unidentified.

The CDR3 totals 15 residues. Germline V lookup: CDR1 MGHRA, CDR2 YSYEKL. V shed 1 base and J shed 1 base, with 11 bases lying between them. Study-level results: The authors considered a cluster of highly shared sequence variants likely to be a sequencing artifact. When analyzed later, the rates of TCR association showed variation by HLA locus, with DRB1 the most and HLA-C the fewest.

The receptor's source is a man aged 50-59 years in good health and CMV-seropositive. The chain carries TRBV4-1 and TRBJ2-7; possibly TRBD1 for D (6 bases). The sample was PBMCs. CDR3 DNA sequence: TGCGCCAGCAGCCAAGGTCAGGGGCCTTCCTACGAGCAGTACTTC. Its translation is CASSQGQGPSYEQYF.